A selection of T cell receptor beta chains follows, all from one sample in a study of identical twins. In TCRdb, the 5' RACE reads were re-called with MiXCR into one record per CDR3 protein. The data hold approximately 690,000 distinct CDR3 sequences, with approximately 6% observed a single time. Input material: naive T cells sorted from blood. The source of these receptors is a man aged 18 to 30 in good health. Both conserved end residues are part of each CDR3. Fields, in order: clone size, D gene, J gene, V gene, CDR3 protein, CDR3 DNA. A D gene is named only where the DNA matches it firmly. Some rows have no size entry. The others give once, few or many, or a class for an expanded clone.

many | TRBD1 | TRBJ1-1 | TRBV5-1 | CASSWGTGHMNTEAFF | TGCGCCAGCAGCTGGGGGACAGGGCACATGAACACTGAAGCTTTCTTT
many | - | TRBJ2-7 | TRBV5-1 | CASSSRGTEQYF | TGCGCCAGCAGCTCTCGGGGTACCGAGCAGTACTTC
many | - | TRBJ1-4 | TRBV12-3/TRBV12-4 | CASSRRPNEKLFF | TGTGCCAGCAGCCGGAGACCTAATGAAAAACTGTTTTTT
- | TRBD2 | TRBJ2-1 | TRBV28 | CASKGFAGRTNEQFF | TGTGCCAGCAAGGGGTTCGCCGGGAGGACCAATGAGCAGTTCTTC
few | - | TRBJ1-6 | TRBV7-9 | CASSLAGFANSPLHF | TGTGCCAGCAGCTTAGCCGGGTTTGCTAATTCACCCCTCCACTTT
few | - | TRBJ1-2 | TRBV4-3 | CASSQEVVFIPDGYTF | TGCGCCAGCAGCCAAGAAGTAGTCTTTATCCCCGATGGCTACACCTTC
many | - | TRBJ2-2 | TRBV18 | CASSPAYATGELFF | TGTGCCAGCTCACCTGCCTACGCAACCGGGGAGCTGTTTTTT
- | - | TRBJ1-6 | TRBV20-1 | CSAGKPLHF | TGCAGTGCCGGGAAGCCCCTCCACTTT
many | - | TRBJ1-5 | TRBV29-1 | CSVYDGNQPQHF | TGCAGCGTTTATGATGGCAATCAGCCCCAGCATTTT
many | - | TRBJ2-3 | TRBV4-3 | CASSQDWGQGITDTQYF | TGCGCCAGCAGCCAAGATTGGGGGCAGGGGATAACAGATACGCAGTATTTT
many | TRBD1 | TRBJ2-7 | TRBV6-2/TRBV6-3 | CASSLESGTGGSEQYF | TGTGCCAGCAGCTTGGAGTCTGGGACAGGGGGATCCGAGCAGTACTTC
- | TRBD1 | TRBJ1-6 | TRBV15 | CATSTSLTGNSLHF | TGTGCCACCAGCACATCTTTGACAGGGAACTCCCTCCACTTT
many | - | TRBJ1-5 | TRBV27 | CASSLRGASNQPQHF | TGTGCCAGCAGTTTAAGAGGCGCGAGCAATCAGCCCCAGCATTTT
many | - | TRBJ1-4 | TRBV10-3 | CAISATETTNEKLFF | TGTGCCATCAGTGCAACAGAAACAACTAATGAAAAACTGTTTTTT
- | - | TRBJ2-6 | TRBV6-2/TRBV6-3 | CASSYSSSGSGANVLTF | TGTGCCAGCAGTTACTCGAGTTCGGGATCGGGGGCCAACGTCCTGACTTTC
few | - | TRBJ1-5 | TRBV6-5 | CASSYGGREPQHF | TGTGCCAGCAGTTACGGGGGCCGGGAGCCCCAGCATTTT
many | - | TRBJ2-5 | TRBV6-5 | CASSYLRGETQYF | TGTGCCAGCAGTTACCTGCGGGGAGAGACCCAGTACTTC
many | TRBD1 | TRBJ1-6 | TRBV29-1 | CSVSNGQGESPLHF | TGCAGCGTCTCGAATGGACAGGGAGAGTCACCCCTCCACTTT
many | - | TRBJ1-1 | TRBV5-1 | CASSFHTRNTEAFF | TGCGCCAGCAGTTTTCACACCCGGAACACTGAAGCTTTCTTT
many | TRBD2 | TRBJ2-1 | TRBV29-1 | CSVEGYRDRVGTSGQKQFF | TGCAGCGTTGAAGGGTACCGGGACAGGGTCGGGACTAGCGGTCAGAAGCAGTTCTTC
many | - | TRBJ2-1 | TRBV5-1 | CASTYLAQVRAYNEQFF | TGCGCCAGCACCTACCTCGCCCAGGTCAGAGCCTACAATGAGCAGTTCTTC
few | - | TRBJ2-2 | TRBV7-3 | CASSSTLGSTGELFF | TGTGCCAGCAGCTCGACCCTTGGCAGCACCGGGGAGCTGTTTTTT
many | TRBD2 | TRBJ2-1 | TRBV10-3 | CAISGGSGGEQFF | TGTGCCATCAGTGGTGGTAGCGGGGGTGAGCAGTTCTTC
few | TRBD1 | TRBJ1-1 | TRBV4-1 | CASSQVKGAQPEAFF | TGCGCCAGCAGCCAAGTTAAGGGGGCGCAGCCTGAAGCTTTCTTT
few | - | TRBJ2-1 | TRBV2 | CASIYFRDNNEQFF | TGTGCCAGCATCTACTTCCGGGACAACAATGAGCAGTTCTTC
few | TRBD2 | TRBJ2-5 | TRBV28 | CASSKFPSGRAVVETQYF | TGTGCCAGCAGTAAATTCCCTAGCGGGAGGGCCGTCGTGGAGACCCAGTACTTC
many | - | TRBJ1-5 | TRBV24-1 | CATSARQGRNQPQHF | TGTGCCACCAGTGCTCGCCAAGGTCGTAATCAGCCCCAGCATTTT
few | TRBD1 | TRBJ2-5 | TRBV5-6 | CASSSTGERETQYF | TGTGCCAGCAGCTCTACAGGGGAACGAGAGACCCAGTACTTC
many | - | TRBJ2-1 | TRBV10-2 | CATSGTYNEQFF | TGCGCCACCTCGGGGACCTACAATGAGCAGTTCTTC
many | TRBD2 | TRBJ2-1 | TRBV20-1 | CSAKSRLAGVYNEQFF | TGCAGTGCTAAATCTCGACTAGCGGGAGTGTACAATGAGCAGTTCTTC
- | - | TRBJ2-1 | TRBV19 | CASSEVSSVYNEQFF | TGTGCCAGTAGTGAAGTCTCTAGCGTATACAATGAGCAGTTCTTC
many | - | TRBJ1-2 | TRBV29-1 | CSAPRNYGYTF | TGCAGCGCCCCGAGGAACTATGGCTACACCTTC
- | - | TRBJ2-6 | TRBV20-1 | CSGVNFWANVLTF | TGCAGTGGGGTAAACTTCTGGGCCAACGTCCTGACTTTC
many | TRBD2 | TRBJ2-1 | TRBV15 | CATSRGREALGEQFF | TGTGCCACCAGCAGAGGTCGGGAGGCTCTGGGTGAGCAGTTCTTC
- | TRBD2 | TRBJ2-5 | TRBV7-3 | CASSFGVREGSETQYF | TGTGCCAGCAGCTTCGGGGTGCGGGAGGGCAGCGAGACCCAGTACTTC
- | - | TRBJ2-5 | TRBV5-1 | CASSVSSAPGTQYF | TGCGCCAGCAGCGTATCTAGCGCGCCCGGGACCCAGTACTTC
- | - | TRBJ2-3 | TRBV5-1 | CASSSAGAALTDTQYF | TGCGCCAGCAGCTCCGCGGGGGCAGCCCTCACAGATACGCAGTATTTT
many | - | TRBJ1-1 | TRBV12-3/TRBV12-4 | CASSLYRDTEAFF | TGTGCCAGCAGTTTATACAGAGACACTGAAGCTTTCTTT
many | - | TRBJ1-5 | TRBV20-1 | CSAPDRDSNQPQHF | TGCAGTGCTCCGGACAGAGATAGCAATCAGCCCCAGCATTTT
many | TRBD1 | TRBJ2-7 | TRBV6-2/TRBV6-3 | CASSWTGPSYEQYF | TGTGCCAGCAGCTGGACAGGGCCCTCCTACGAGCAGTACTTC
many | - | TRBJ2-5 | TRBV20-1 | CSARDLVATDPVETQYF | TGCAGTGCTAGAGATCTTGTGGCCACTGACCCCGTGGAGACCCAGTACTTC
few | - | TRBJ1-2 | TRBV5-5 | CASSLQARLKGEGYTF | TGTGCCAGCAGCTTGCAGGCTCGTCTTAAGGGAGAGGGCTACACCTTC
few | TRBD2 | TRBJ2-1 | TRBV20-1 | CSARPSGISYNEQFF | TGCAGTGCTAGACCTAGCGGGATCTCCTACAATGAGCAGTTCTTC
many | - | TRBJ1-5 | TRBV4-3 | CASSQDPGFAQPQHF | TGCGCCAGCAGCCAAGATCCAGGTTTCGCTCAGCCCCAGCATTTT
- | - | TRBJ2-1 | TRBV15 | CATSRDLGTVSYNEQFF | TGTGCCACCAGCAGAGATCTTGGGACTGTCTCCTACAATGAGCAGTTCTTC
many | - | TRBJ2-2 | TRBV5-1 | CASSPGHLQNTGELFF | TGCGCCAGCAGCCCGGGACACCTACAGAACACCGGGGAGCTGTTTTTT
few | - | TRBJ1-1 | TRBV13 | CASSPMGDRDEAFF | TGTGCCAGCAGCCCGATGGGAGATCGGGATGAAGCTTTCTTT
few | - | TRBJ2-1 | TRBV5-6 | CASSLWVGLDNEQFF | TGTGCCAGCAGCTTGTGGGTGGGACTCGACAATGAGCAGTTCTTC
many | - | TRBJ1-1 | TRBV5-1 | CASTRDTEAFF | TGCGCCAGCACCCGGGACACTGAAGCTTTCTTT
many | TRBD2 | TRBJ2-2 | TRBV5-1 | CASSLLAEQNTGELFF | TGCGCCAGCAGCTTACTAGCGGAGCAAAACACCGGGGAGCTGTTTTTT
- | - | TRBJ1-5 | TRBV12-3/TRBV12-4 | CASSYVGGSNQPQHF | TGTGCCAGCAGTTACGTGGGGGGAAGCAATCAGCCCCAGCATTTT
many | - | TRBJ1-5 | TRBV12-3/TRBV12-4 | CASSFLRGEGQPQHF | TGTGCCAGCAGTTTTCTTCGGGGTGAGGGTCAGCCCCAGCATTTT